This TCR beta chain was identified in a study of cytomegalovirus exposure and HLA in healthy donors. The primer mix had 60 Vbeta and 13 Jbeta primers. Measured with immunoSEQ multiplex PCR; TCRdb has only the in-frame clones, and not every one. In the table there are hundreds of thousands of clones, around 90% of which are singletons. In its sample, this clone was seen once. V was clipped by 0 bases and J by 8 bases, with 9 bases between them. CDR1 SGDLS and CDR2 YYNGEE come from the germline V gene. The CDR3 is 13 residues long. The rearrangement joins TRBV9 to TRBJ2-1; the D gene is possibly TRBD2 (6 bases). Sequencing was carried out using PBMCs. The sequence derives from a woman aged 18 to 35 in good health and CMV-seronegative. In nucleotides, the CDR3 is TGTGCCAGCAGCGTAGGGGGGGAGGATGAGCAGTTCTTC. It encodes CASSVGGEDEQFF.